The T cell receptor (beta chain) described here comes from a study of OX40 agonist ivuxolimab in advanced cancers. Method: immunoSEQ multiplex PCR; TCRdb's copy keeps in-frame clones and lacks some. The data contain about 73,000 clones, 90% of them singletons. This CDR3 spans 16 amino acids. Trimming cost V 3 bases and J 2 bases, with 11 bases left between them. Germline CDR1 MDHEN, CDR2 SYDVKM. The chain joins TRBV28 to TRBJ2-6, with D tentatively TRBD1 (5 bases). Source: CD4+ or CD8+ T cells sorted from blood, taken in a trial of the OX40 agonist ivuxolimab. This TCR was recovered from an adult with an advanced solid tumor such as melanoma, head and neck, liver or kidney cancer. This CDR3 is CASSLLRETGANVLTF. The CDR3 region has the DNA TGTGCCAGCAGTTTGCTCAGGGAAACTGGGGCCAACGTCCTGACTTTC.